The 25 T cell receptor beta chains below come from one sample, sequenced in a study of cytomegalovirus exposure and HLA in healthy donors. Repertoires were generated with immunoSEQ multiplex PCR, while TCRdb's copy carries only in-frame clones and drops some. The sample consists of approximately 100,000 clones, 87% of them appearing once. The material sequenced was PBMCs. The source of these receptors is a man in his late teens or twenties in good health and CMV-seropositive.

The CDR3 bases are TGTGCCAGCAGTCCCCGACCGACAGACAGGTCCCAGGGCTACACCTTC. This translates into CASSPRPTDRSQGYTF. The chain recombines TRBV27 with TRBJ1-2; TRBD1 might be the D (6 bases). Germline values: CDR1 MNHEY, CDR2 SMNVEV (reference sequence). V was shortened by 5 bases and J by 8 bases, with 24 bases between the two germline ends. This CDR3 comprises 16 residues.

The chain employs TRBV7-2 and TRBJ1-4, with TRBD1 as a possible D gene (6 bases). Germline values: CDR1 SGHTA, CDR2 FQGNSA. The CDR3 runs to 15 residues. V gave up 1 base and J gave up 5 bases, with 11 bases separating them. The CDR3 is CASSLEGGMNEKLFF. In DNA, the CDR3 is TGTGCCAGCAGCTTAGAAGGGGGAATGAATGAAAAACTGTTTTTT.

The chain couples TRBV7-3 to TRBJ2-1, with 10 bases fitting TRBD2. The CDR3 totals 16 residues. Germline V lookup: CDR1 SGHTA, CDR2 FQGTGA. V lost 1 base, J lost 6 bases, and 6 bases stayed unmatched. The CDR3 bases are TGTGCCAGCAGCTTAATGGGACTAGCGCGGGGCAATGAGCAGTTCTTC. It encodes CASSLMGLARGNEQFF.

The CDR3 loop reads CASSLFRSTEAFF. CDR3 in DNA: TGTGCCAGCAGCCTCTTCCGGTCCACTGAAGCTTTCTTT. V usage is TRBV27 and J usage is TRBJ1-1; D call uncertain. CDR1 is MNHEY, CDR2 SMNVEV, per germline (reference sequence). The CDR3 covers 13 residues. V was shortened by 6 bases and J by 4 bases, with 12 bases between the two germline ends.

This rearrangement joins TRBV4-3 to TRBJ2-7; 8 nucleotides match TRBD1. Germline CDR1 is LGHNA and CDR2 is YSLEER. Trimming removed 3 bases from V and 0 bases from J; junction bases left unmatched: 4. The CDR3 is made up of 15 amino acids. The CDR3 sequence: CASSQHRGSSYEQYF. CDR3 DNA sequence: TGCGCCAGCAGCCAGCACAGGGGGAGCTCCTACGAGCAGTACTTC.

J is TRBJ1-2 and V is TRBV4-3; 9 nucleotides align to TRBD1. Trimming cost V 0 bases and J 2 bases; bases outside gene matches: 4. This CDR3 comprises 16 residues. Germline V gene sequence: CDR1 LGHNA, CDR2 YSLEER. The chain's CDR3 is CASSQDGDRDNYGYTF. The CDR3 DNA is TGCGCCAGCAGCCAAGATGGGGACAGGGACAACTATGGCTACACCTTC.

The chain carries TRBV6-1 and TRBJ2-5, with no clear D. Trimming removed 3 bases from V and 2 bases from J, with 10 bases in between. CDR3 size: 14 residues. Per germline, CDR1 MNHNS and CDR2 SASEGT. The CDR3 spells CASSEVAEQETQYF. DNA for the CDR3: TGTGCCAGCAGTGAGGTGGCAGAACAAGAGACCCAGTACTTC.

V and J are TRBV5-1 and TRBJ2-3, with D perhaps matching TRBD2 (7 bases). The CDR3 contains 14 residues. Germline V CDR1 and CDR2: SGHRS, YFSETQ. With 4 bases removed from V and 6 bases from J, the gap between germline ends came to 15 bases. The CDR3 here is CASSVYGGADTQYF. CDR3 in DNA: TGCGCCAGCAGCGTGTATGGGGGGGCGGATACGCAGTATTTT.

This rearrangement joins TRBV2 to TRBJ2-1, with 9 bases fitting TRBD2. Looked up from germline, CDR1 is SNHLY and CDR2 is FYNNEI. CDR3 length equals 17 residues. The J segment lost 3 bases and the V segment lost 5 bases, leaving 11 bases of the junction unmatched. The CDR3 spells CASSFSPSSGVYNEQFF. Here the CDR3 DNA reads TGTGCCAGCAGTTTTTCTCCTTCTAGCGGGGTCTACAATGAGCAGTTCTTC.

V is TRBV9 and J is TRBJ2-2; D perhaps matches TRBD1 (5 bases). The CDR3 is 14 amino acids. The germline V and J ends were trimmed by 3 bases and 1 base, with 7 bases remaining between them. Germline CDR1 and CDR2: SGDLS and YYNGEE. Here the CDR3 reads CASSDGQNTGELFF. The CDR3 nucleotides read TGTGCCAGCAGCGATGGACAGAACACCGGGGAGCTGTTTTTT.

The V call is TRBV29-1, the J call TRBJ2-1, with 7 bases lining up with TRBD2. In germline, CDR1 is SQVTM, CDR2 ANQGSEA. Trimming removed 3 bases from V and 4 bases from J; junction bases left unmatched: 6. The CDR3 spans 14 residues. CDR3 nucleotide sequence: TGCAGCGTTGAGGCTAGCGGAAAGTACAATGAGCAGTTCTTC. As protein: CSVEASGKYNEQFF.

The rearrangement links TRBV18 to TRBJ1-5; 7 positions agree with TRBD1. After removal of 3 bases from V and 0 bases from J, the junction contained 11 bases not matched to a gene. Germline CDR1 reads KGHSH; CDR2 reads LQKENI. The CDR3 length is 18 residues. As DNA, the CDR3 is TGTGCCAGCTCACCCCGGTCCAGGGGGACGGGTAGCAATCAGCCCCAGCATTTT. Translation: CASSPRSRGTGSNQPQHF.

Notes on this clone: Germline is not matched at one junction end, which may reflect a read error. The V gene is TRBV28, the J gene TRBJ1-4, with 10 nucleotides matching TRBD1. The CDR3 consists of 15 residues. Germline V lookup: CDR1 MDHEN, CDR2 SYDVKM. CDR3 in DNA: TGTGCCAGCAGTATATGGACAGGGGGTAATGAAAAACTGTTTTTT. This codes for CASSIWTGGNEKLFF. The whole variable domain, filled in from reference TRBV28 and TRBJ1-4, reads DVKVTQSSRYLVKRTGEKVFLECVQDMDHENMFWYRQDPGLGLRLIYFSYDVKMKEKGDIPEGYSVSREKKERFSLILESASTNQTSMYLCASSIWTGGNEKLFFGSGTQLSVL.

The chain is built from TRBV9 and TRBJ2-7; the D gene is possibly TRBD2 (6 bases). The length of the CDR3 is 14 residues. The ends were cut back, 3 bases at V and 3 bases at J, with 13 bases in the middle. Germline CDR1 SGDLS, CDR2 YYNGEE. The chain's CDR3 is CASSAQVADYEQYF. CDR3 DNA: TGTGCCAGCAGCGCCCAGGTAGCGGACTACGAGCAGTACTTC. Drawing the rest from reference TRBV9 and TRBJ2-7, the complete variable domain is DSGVTQTPKHLITATGQRVTLRCSPRSGDLSVYWYQQSLDQGLQFLIQYYNGEERAKGNILERFSAQQFPDLHSELNLSSLELGDSALYFCASSAQVADYEQYFGPGTRLTVT.

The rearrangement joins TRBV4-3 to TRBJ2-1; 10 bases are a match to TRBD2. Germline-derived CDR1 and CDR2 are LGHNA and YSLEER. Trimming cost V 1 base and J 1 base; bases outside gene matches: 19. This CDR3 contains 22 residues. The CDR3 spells CASSQGEARSATSGISYNEQFF. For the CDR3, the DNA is TGCGCCAGCAGCCAAGGGGAGGCGCGTTCGGCTACTAGCGGGATTTCCTACAATGAGCAGTTCTTC.

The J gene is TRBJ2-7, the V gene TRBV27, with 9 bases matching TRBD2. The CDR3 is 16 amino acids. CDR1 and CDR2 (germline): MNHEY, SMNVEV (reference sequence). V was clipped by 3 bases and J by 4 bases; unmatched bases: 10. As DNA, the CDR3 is TGTGCCAGCAGTTTCAGCGGGGCTAGCGGGACTTACGAGCAGTACTTC. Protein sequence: CASSFSGASGTYEQYF.

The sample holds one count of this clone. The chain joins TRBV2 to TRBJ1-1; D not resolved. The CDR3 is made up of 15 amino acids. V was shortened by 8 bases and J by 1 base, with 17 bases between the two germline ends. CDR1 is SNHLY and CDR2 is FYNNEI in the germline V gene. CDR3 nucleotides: TGTGCCAGCTACAACTACGCCGATGGGAACACTGAAGCTTTCTTT. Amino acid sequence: CASYNYADGNTEAFF. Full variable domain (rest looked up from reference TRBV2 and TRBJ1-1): EPEVTQTPSHQVTQMGQEVILRCVPISNHLYFYWYRQILGQKVEFLVSFYNNEISEKSEIFDDQFSVERPDGSNFTLKIRSTKLEDSAMYFCASYNYADGNTEAFFGQGTRLTVV.

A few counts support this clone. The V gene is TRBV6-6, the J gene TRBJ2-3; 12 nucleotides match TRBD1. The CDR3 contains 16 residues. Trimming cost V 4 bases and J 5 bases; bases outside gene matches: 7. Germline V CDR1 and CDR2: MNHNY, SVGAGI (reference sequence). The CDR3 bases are TGTGCCAGCAGTTCCTCCGGGACAGGGGGCAGAGATACGCAGTATTTT. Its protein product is CASSSSGTGGRDTQYF.

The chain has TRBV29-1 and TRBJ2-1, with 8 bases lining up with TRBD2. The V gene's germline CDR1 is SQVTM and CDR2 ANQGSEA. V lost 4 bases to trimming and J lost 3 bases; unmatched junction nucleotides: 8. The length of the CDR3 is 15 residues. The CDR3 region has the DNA TGCAGCGTTGGCCCCTCCGGGACTAGCTACAATGAGCAGTTCTTC. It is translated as CSVGPSGTSYNEQFF.

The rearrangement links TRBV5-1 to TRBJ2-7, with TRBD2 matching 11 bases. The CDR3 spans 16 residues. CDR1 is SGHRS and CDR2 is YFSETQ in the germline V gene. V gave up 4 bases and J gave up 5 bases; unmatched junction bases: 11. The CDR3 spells CASSRNTGTSGNEQYF. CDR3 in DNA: TGCGCCAGCAGCAGAAACACCGGGACTAGCGGTAACGAGCAGTACTTC.

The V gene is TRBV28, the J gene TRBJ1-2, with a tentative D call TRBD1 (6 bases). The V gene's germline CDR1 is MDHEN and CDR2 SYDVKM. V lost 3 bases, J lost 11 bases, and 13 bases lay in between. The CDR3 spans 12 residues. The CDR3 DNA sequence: TGTGCCAGCAGTTTCGGACAGATAAGATACACCTTC. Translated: CASSFGQIRYTF.

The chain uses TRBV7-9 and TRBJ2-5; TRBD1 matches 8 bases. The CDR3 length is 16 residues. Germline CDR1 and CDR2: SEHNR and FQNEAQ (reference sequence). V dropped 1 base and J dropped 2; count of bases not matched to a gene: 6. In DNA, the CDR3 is TGTGCCAGCAGCTTAGGACAGGGGTTATATCAAGAGACCCAGTACTTC. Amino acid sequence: CASSLGQGLYQETQYF.

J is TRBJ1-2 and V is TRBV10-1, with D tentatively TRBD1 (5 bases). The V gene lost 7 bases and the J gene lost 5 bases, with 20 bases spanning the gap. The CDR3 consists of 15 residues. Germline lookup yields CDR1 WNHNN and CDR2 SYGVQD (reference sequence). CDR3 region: CASTDSVAGRYGYTF. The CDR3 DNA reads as TGCGCCAGCACTGACTCGGTTGCGGGACGGTATGGCTACACCTTC.

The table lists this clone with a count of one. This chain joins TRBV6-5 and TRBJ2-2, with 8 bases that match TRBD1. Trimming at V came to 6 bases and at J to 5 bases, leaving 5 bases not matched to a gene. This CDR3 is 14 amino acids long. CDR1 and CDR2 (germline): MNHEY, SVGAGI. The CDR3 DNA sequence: TGTGCCAGCAGGGACGGACAGGGTACCGGGGAGCTGTTTTTT. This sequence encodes CASRDGQGTGELFF.

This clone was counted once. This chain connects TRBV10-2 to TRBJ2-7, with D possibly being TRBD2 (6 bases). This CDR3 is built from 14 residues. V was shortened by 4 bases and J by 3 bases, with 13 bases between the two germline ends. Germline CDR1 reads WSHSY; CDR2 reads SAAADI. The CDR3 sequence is CASSGGAGNYEQYF. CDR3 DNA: TGCGCCAGCAGTGGCGGGGCCGGGAACTACGAGCAGTACTTC.